These 14 T cell receptor beta chains were all obtained from the same sample, sequenced in a study of T cell responses to AZD1222 COVID-19 vaccine. Assay: immunoSEQ multiplex PCR; the TCRdb copy retains only in-frame clones and omits some. The sample holds some 130,000 clones, around 90% seen once. Here the sequenced sample was peripheral blood, taken on day 0 of AZD1222 vaccination. These receptors came from an adult in good health.

This rearrangement joins TRBV2 to TRBJ1-5, with D tentatively TRBD1 (6 bases). Looked up from germline, CDR1 is SNHLY and CDR2 is FYNNEI. Trimming removed 6 bases at V and 4 bases at J, with 13 bases between. The CDR3 runs to 14 residues. The CDR3 here is CASRRDGTNQPQHF. The CDR3 DNA is TGTGCCAGCAGACGCGACGGGACAAATCAGCCCCAGCATTTT. The full variable domain, its missing parts supplied by reference TRBV2 and TRBJ1-5, is EPEVTQTPSHQVTQMGQEVILRCVPISNHLYFYWYRQILGQKVEFLVSFYNNEISEKSEIFDDQFSVERPDGSNFTLKIRSTKLEDSAMYFCASRRDGTNQPQHFGDGTRLSIL.

This rearrangement joins TRBV6-6 to TRBJ1-1; D gene ambiguous. The CDR3 has 16 amino acids. Trimming shortened V by 1 base and J by 2 bases, and 14 bases separated the two germline ends. CDR1 and CDR2 from the germline V gene are MNHNY and SVGAGI (reference sequence). CDR3 sequence (DNA): TGTGCCAGCAGTTACTTCTCCCTCGCGGATAACACTGAAGCTTTCTTT. Translated, it gives CASSYFSLADNTEAFF.

This clone was recorded only once. The V gene is TRBV10-3, the J gene TRBJ2-1; a weak D match, TRBD2 (6 bases). The CDR3 loop spans 15 amino acids. Germline-derived CDR1 and CDR2 are ENHRY and SYGVKD. Between the trimmed V and J ends, which lost 3 bases and 3 bases, there was a span of 12 bases. The DNA of the CDR3 is TGTGCCATCAGTGAAAGCGGACTAAACTACAATGAGCAGTTCTTC. Residues: CAISESGLNYNEQFF.

The rearrangement uses TRBV6-4 and TRBJ1-1, with D unresolved. The germline V gene encodes CDR1 MRHNA and CDR2 SNTAGT. CDR3 size: 14 residues. V was shortened by 5 bases and J by 1 base, with 11 bases between the two germline ends. In nucleotides, the CDR3 is TGTGCCAGCAGTACCGGGAAGGGGAACACTGAAGCTTTCTTT. It codes for CASSTGKGNTEAFF.

The chain combines TRBV9 with TRBJ1-2, with a tentative D call TRBD1 (5 bases). V was trimmed by 0 bases and J by 3 bases, leaving 9 bases between them. Germline assignment: CDR1 SGDLS and CDR2 YYNGEE. The CDR3 runs 14 residues. The CDR3 loop is CASSVGGADYGYTF. CDR3 DNA sequence: TGTGCCAGCAGCGTAGGGGGCGCGGACTATGGCTACACCTTC.

The rearrangement links TRBV18 to TRBJ1-1; a weak D match, TRBD1 (6 bases). V lost 4 bases and J 6 bases, leaving 12 bases between the germline ends. The CDR3 totals 13 residues. The germline V gene has CDR1 KGHSH and CDR2 LQKENI. The chain's CDR3 is CASSQGVNAEAFF. The CDR3 DNA reads TGTGCCAGCTCACAGGGGGTTAACGCTGAAGCTTTCTTT.

The CDR3 DNA is TGTGCCGGAATGACCGGGACAGGAAACGTTTATGGCTACACCTTC. Its translation: CAGMTGTGNVYGYTF. V is TRBV6-5 and J is TRBJ1-2; 8 bases line up with TRBD1. Germline lookup yields CDR1 MNHEY and CDR2 SVGAGI. J was trimmed by 5 bases and V by 11 bases; bases with no gene match: 16. The CDR3 length is 15 residues.

The chain carries TRBV20-1 and TRBJ1-1, with D perhaps TRBD1 (5 bases). The CDR3 contains 15 residues. V dropped 3 bases and J dropped 5 bases, with 19 bases sitting between them. Germline CDR1 is DFQATT and CDR2 is SNEGSKA (reference sequence). The CDR3 reads CSASLSVQGGTEAFF. The CDR3 DNA is TGCAGTGCTAGTCTTTCTGTGCAGGGAGGGACTGAAGCTTTCTTT.

The chain employs TRBV4-3 and TRBJ1-6, with D unclear. The ends were cut back, 3 bases at V and 14 bases at J, with 11 bases in the middle. The germline V gene encodes CDR1 LGHNA and CDR2 YSLEER. This CDR3 is built from 12 residues. The DNA of the CDR3 is TGCGCCAGCAGCCATGACGGCGGATCCCTCCACTTT. This encodes CASSHDGGSLHF.

CDR3 coding DNA: TGCGCCAGCAGCGAGACCACCCCGGACGCGGTGTGGACTGAAGCTTTCTTT. Its translation: CASSETTPDAVWTEAFF. The chain recombines TRBV4-1 with TRBJ1-1; D is uncertain. The germline V and J ends were trimmed by 5 bases and 5 bases, with 24 bases remaining between them. Germline CDR1 is MGHRA and CDR2 is YSYEKL. CDR3 size: 17 residues.

This chain connects TRBV6-5 to TRBJ2-2; D is tentatively TRBD1 or TRBD2 (5 bases each). CDR1 is MNHEY, CDR2 SVGAGI, per germline. This CDR3 is 16 amino acids long. With 2 bases removed from V and 0 bases from J, the gap between germline ends came to 10 bases. CDR3 DNA sequence: TGTGCCAGCAGTTACAGGCAGGGAGCGAACACCGGGGAGCTGTTTTTT. This translates into CASSYRQGANTGELFF.

In its sample, this clone was seen once. The chain combines TRBV25-1 with TRBJ1-2; D is uncertain. The CDR3 runs to 11 residues. The V end lost 10 bases, the J end lost 4 bases, and 10 bases lay between the germline ends. The germline V gene has CDR1 MGHDK and CDR2 SYGVNS. The CDR3 DNA follows: TGTGCCACTTCCGACGGCTATGGCTACACCTTC. Residues: CATSDGYGYTF.

This clone showed up just once. The J gene is TRBJ1-1, the V gene TRBV16; unclear D gene. From germline, CDR1 is KGHSY and CDR2 FQNENV. CDR3 length: 15 amino acids. V was clipped by 3 bases and J by 1 base, with 12 bases between them. This chain's CDR3 is CASSQGSFENTEAFF. DNA of the CDR3: TGTGCCAGCAGCCAGGGTAGCTTTGAGAACACTGAAGCTTTCTTT.

This clone was counted only a few times. The V gene is TRBV19, the J gene TRBJ2-1; maybe TRBD1 (6 bases). The V end was cut by 5 bases, the J end by 7 bases, with 18 bases between. The V gene's germline CDR1 is LNHDA and CDR2 SQIVND (reference sequence). This CDR3 has 15 residues. The CDR3 protein is CASSPPTGTLNEQFF. In nucleotides, the CDR3 is TGTGCCAGTAGTCCTCCTACCGGGACACTTAATGAGCAGTTCTTC.